The source of this T cell receptor beta chain is a study of STAT5B mutations in CD4+ large granular lymphocyte leukemia. Per germline, CDR1 SQVTM and CDR2 ANQGSEA. Deletions cut 6 bases from V and 2 bases from J, with 10 bases between. This CDR3 region has 12 residues. Repertoires were generated with immunoSEQ multiplex PCR, while TCRdb's copy carries only in-frame clones and drops some. This table has 30,000 to 35,000 clones, over 65% appearing once. The chain employs TRBV29-1 and TRBJ1-2, with D tentatively TRBD1 (6 bases). The TCR comes from a human donor in good health. Sequenced: CD4+ T cells from blood buffy coats. In DNA form, the CDR3 reads TGCAGCGTAAAGGGACAAAACTATGGCTACACCTTC. Translating it yields CSVKGQNYGYTF.